Listed here is a single T cell receptor (beta chain). This receptor's antigen is unknown. No quality values exist for individual bases; no much larger clone is one base distant. This record comes from a study of shared clonotypes between healthy human individuals (TCRdb year 2020). At the level of the whole study: The cohort included a few men and two women between 18 and 49 years of age. Per donor, three plates each were used for CD4 naive and CD4 memory, two for CD8 naive, and one for CD8 memory. Blood TCR repertoires of a handful of healthy adults were deeply sequenced to estimate repertoire size and the extent of clonotype sharing between individuals. Different laboratories and diverse techniques were used to prepare libraries and sequence TCR repertoires, to increase sequencing depth and limit assay-specific biases. Per donor, leukapheresis produced somewhere between about 0.94 and 8.9 billion PBMCs.

The paper's findings and limits, for the study overall: Only blood was sampled, and tissue TCR repertoires likely differ from those in blood. Compared with non-shared clonotypes, the clonotypes found in all four sorted-subset donors had higher generation probabilities. Pairwise subsampling indicated that sequencing depth was expected to affect the degree of clonotype sharing among donors. Incomplete sequencing was indicated by rarefaction of sorted-subset datasets, despite the large sequencing depth. Because the study included a small number of donors, the genetic and exposure-history diversity represented was limited. Naive subsets generally had larger estimated clonotype richness than memory subsets did. When several donors were compared, the shared fraction of clonotypes was 5% to 6.5% for naive CD4, approximately 3.5% for naive CD8, more than 2% for memory CD4, and around 0.37% for memory CD8.

CD8 naive samples were CD45RO-negative cells positively selected for CCR7, giving a CD45RA+CCR7+ population that excluded TemRA cells. The donors were healthy, HIV-negative adults who had no recently reported acute infections or vaccinations. Every donor was a Caucasian adult residing in Nashville, Tennessee, USA. After blood collection by leukapheresis, PBMCs were isolated using Ficoll-Histopaque density gradient centrifugation and then cryopreserved in the vapor phase of liquid nitrogen. Purity and quantity of every magnetically sorted T cell population were checked by analytical flow cytometry. Genomic DNA was isolated from every sorted fraction and measured by UV absorbance on a Nanodrop 2000c. TCR CDR3 regions were amplified from genomic DNA by multiplex PCR using the deep immunoSEQ assay. Genomic DNA extracted from each cell subset was distributed evenly over all wells of several immunoSEQ 96-well plates, and each plate served as one replicate. Each replicate PCR for sorted subsets received about 220 ng genomic DNA, equal to around 32,000 T cell genomes. Purified libraries were quantified with a Qubit 3.0 fluorometer, sized on a Bioanalyzer 2100, and re-quantified with the KAPA Library Quantification kit. Every immunoSEQ 96-well plate was sequenced on a dedicated single-read 150-cycle Illumina NextSeq 550 flow cell. The authors processed their data as follows. Because only junctional sequences without quality scores were contained in the immunoSEQ output, filtering matching that applied to full-length reads could not be performed. To assign V/J genes and CDR3, sequences were annotated using PyIR, a Python wrapper for IgBLAST v1.9, with IMGT germline references. Reads with weak V/J assignments (E-value above 1e-6), missing CDR3, stop codons, out-of-frame junctions, or ambiguous translated residues were removed. A V3J clonotype was defined by an identical inferred V gene, J gene, and CDR3 amino acid sequence. The percentage overlap between two repertoires was calculated by dividing the number of shared unique clonotypes by the size of the smaller repertoire. Repertoire richness was assessed with RTK rarefaction, the Chao1 estimator, and Recon v2.1 estimates of unobserved clonotypes. OLGA was used to compute generation probabilities for all TCRbeta clonotypes that the gDNA method yielded from a few donors. TCRdb provides this immuneACCESS table in a form limited to in-frame rearrangements. Some clones are lacking; in checked studies, under half of them reflect an unresolved V gene, and why the rest are absent is not known. V, J and clone size were drawn from that table, and D and trimming were deduced from the DNA. This sample is represented by millions of clones; around 93% of them were singletons. Around 1.7% of the sample lies in the top ten.

Sequencing used naive CD8+ T cells from PBMCs. Reading the label with the study, this specimen's cell subset or site is: CD45RA+CCR7+. This receptor was taken from a man between 18 and 29 years old in good health. Some clones in this sample may be carry-over from other donors' samples.

The CDR3 is CASSELTWKTGSGEQYF. Here is the DNA: TGTGCCAGCAGTGAATTGACGTGGAAGACAGGGTCGGGCGAGCAGTACTTC. The sequence is built from TRBV6-1 and TRBJ2-7, and TRBD1 matches 7 of the central bases. Including cysteine and phenylalanine, the CDR3 has 17 amino acids. Of all the DNA, just the CDR3 is kept, 51 bases in frame from base 1. The CDR1 and CDR2 encoded by the germline V gene are MNHNS and SASEGT. V is cut back by 2 bases and J by 6 bases, with 16 bases in the junction unmatched.